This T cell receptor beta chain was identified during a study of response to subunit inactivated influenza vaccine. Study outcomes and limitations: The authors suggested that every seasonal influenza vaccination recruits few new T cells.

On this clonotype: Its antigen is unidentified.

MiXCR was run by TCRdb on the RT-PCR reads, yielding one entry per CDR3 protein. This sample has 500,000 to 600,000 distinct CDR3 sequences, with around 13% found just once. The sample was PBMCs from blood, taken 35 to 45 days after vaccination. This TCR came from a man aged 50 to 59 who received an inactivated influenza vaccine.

CDR3 sequence: CSVAGLDRLQETQYF. The CDR3 nucleotides are TGCAGCGTGGCGGGTCTCGACAGGCTGCAAGAGACCCAGTACTTC. The chain carries TRBV29-1 and TRBJ2-5, with D possibly TRBD1 on 6 matching bases. Germline-derived CDR1 and CDR2 are SQVTM and ANQGSEA. V lost 6 bases to trimming and J lost 2 bases, with 19 bases between them. The CDR3 has 15 amino acids.